The 32 T cell receptor beta chains reported below all come from one sample, sequenced in a study of T-cell memory formation after mild COVID-19. TCRdb analysed the 5' RACE reads with MiXCR anew, one entry per CDR3 protein. The table shows about 210,000 distinct CDR3 sequences, with 8% to 11% occurring only once. The sample consisted of PBMCs or a T cell subset sorted from them (not recorded which). These receptors all stem from a man between 18 and 35 years old who had mild COVID-19 (a few samples of this study predate the infection). Cell type and time point are not known.

The table lists this clonotype with many counts. The chain carries TRBV29-1 and TRBJ2-7; TRBD1 is a possible D gene (6 bases). Trimming removed 7 bases at V and 2 bases at J, with 15 bases between. Per the germline V gene, CDR1 is SQVTM and CDR2 is ANQGSEA. The CDR3 extends over 13 amino acids. The CDR3 DNA sequence: TGCAGCGCTCCCCCAGGGGACCCCTACGAGCAGTACGTC. Translating it yields CSAPPGDPYEQYV.

This chain connects TRBV6-1 to TRBJ1-5; 12 bases are shared with TRBD1. The CDR3 extends over 16 amino acids. V lost 2 bases and J lost 6; bases outside the gene matches: 5. The germline CDR1 and CDR2 sequences are MNHNS and SASEGT. CDR3 loop: CASSEWGQGASQPQHF. The DNA for the CDR3 is TGTGCCAGCAGTGAATGGGGACAGGGGGCTAGTCAGCCCCAGCATTTT.

This clonotype was recorded many times. The J gene is TRBJ2-2, the V gene TRBV5-1; D is unresolved. Germline V lookup: CDR1 SGHRS, CDR2 YFSETQ. The CDR3 is 14 residues long. The V gene lost 2 bases and the J gene lost 1 base, with 6 bases spanning the gap. CDR3 in DNA: TGCGCCAGCAGCTTTGCCGGGAACACCGGGGAGCTGTTTTTT. Translating gives CASSFAGNTGELFF.

This clonotype showed up just a few times. This chain uses TRBV6-5 with TRBJ2-7; 7 bases are a match to TRBD1. V shed 6 bases and J 1 base; nucleotides not matched to a gene: 3. The germline CDR1 and CDR2 sequences are MNHEY and SVGAGI. This CDR3 spans 13 amino acids. CDR3 amino acids: CASRQGISYEQYF. CDR3 in DNA: TGTGCCAGCAGACAGGGGATTTCCTACGAGCAGTACTTC.

This clonotype was seen a few times. V usage is TRBV4-2 and J usage is TRBJ2-7; 8 bases line up with TRBD1. The CDR3 extends over 16 amino acids. Germline V lookup: CDR1 LGHNA, CDR2 YNFKEQ. With V trimmed by 1 base and J by 2 bases, 7 bases remained unmatched. The CDR3 DNA sequence: TGTGCCAGCAGCCAAGGGAGACAGGGGATCCCCTACGAGCAGTACTTC. Translation gives CASSQGRQGIPYEQYF.

This chain connects TRBV20-1 to TRBJ1-5; 8 positions match TRBD1. Germline V CDR1 and CDR2: DFQATT, SNEGSKA (reference sequence). J was trimmed by 1 base and V by 5 bases; bases with no gene match: 7. The CDR3 extends over 15 amino acids. The CDR3 region is CSAGTRTGSNQPQHF. The CDR3 DNA reads as TGCAGTGCTGGAACCCGGACAGGGAGCAATCAGCCCCAGCATTTT.

In DNA, the CDR3 is TGTGCCAGCAGCCGGGGACGACGGAACACTGAAGCTTTCTTT. It translates to CASSRGRRNTEAFF. The gene calls are TRBV7-9 and TRBJ1-1; D is possibly TRBD1 (5 bases). The CDR3 has 14 amino acids. Trimming shortened V by 5 bases and J by 1 base, and 11 bases separated the two germline ends. CDR1 and CDR2 (germline): SEHNR, FQNEAQ (reference sequence).

This clonotype was observed a handful of times. The rearrangement uses TRBV10-2 and TRBJ2-7, with D tentatively TRBD1 (5 bases). Germline lookup yields CDR1 WSHSY and CDR2 SAAADI. V was trimmed by 3 bases and J by 6 bases, leaving 21 bases between them. CDR3 length equals 16 residues. The CDR3 DNA is TGCGCCAGCAGTGAAAGTCGAAGGGCAGGGTCGAGCGAGCAGTACTTC. It translates to CASSESRRAGSSEQYF.

The chain links TRBV7-9 to TRBJ1-4; the match to TRBD1 covers 7 bases. V lost 7 bases, J lost 3 bases, and 8 bases stayed unmatched. The CDR3 is 15 residues long. CDR1 is SEHNR and CDR2 is FQNEAQ in the germline V gene (reference sequence). The CDR3 DNA reads as TGTGCCAGCATCCCGACAGGGTCGTCTAATGAAAAACTGTTTTTT. This codes for CASIPTGSSNEKLFF. Supplemented by reference TRBV7-9 and TRBJ1-4, the full variable domain reads DTGVSQNPRHKITKRGQNVTFRCDPISEHNRLYWYRQTLGQGPEFLTYFQNEAQLEKSRLLSDRFSAERPKGSFSTLEIQRTEQGDSAMYLCASIPTGSSNEKLFFGSGTQLSVL.

This clonotype showed up just a few times. This chain links TRBV29-1 with TRBJ2-7; D unclear. V was shortened by 7 bases and J by 0 bases, with 10 bases between the two germline ends. The CDR3 contains 12 residues. The V gene's germline CDR1 is SQVTM and CDR2 ANQGSEA. The CDR3: CSGDRHSYEQYV. For the CDR3, the DNA is TGCAGCGGAGACCGACACTCCTACGAGCAGTACGTC.

The genes are TRBV18 and TRBJ1-1, with 7 bases that match TRBD1. CDR3 length equals 13 residues. The germline CDR1 and CDR2 sequences are KGHSH and LQKENI. J lost 3 bases, V lost 4 bases, and 2 bases had no gene match. The CDR3 loop reads CASSRDRYTEAFF. The CDR3 coding sequence is TGTGCCAGCTCACGGGACAGATACACTGAAGCTTTCTTT. The full variable domain, completed using reference TRBV18 and TRBJ1-1, is NAGVMQNPRHLVRRRGQEARLRCSPMKGHSHVYWYRQLPEEGLKFMVYLQKENIIDESGMPKERFSAEFPKEGPSILRIQQVVRGDSAAYFCASSRDRYTEAFFGQGTRLTVV.

V usage is TRBV7-3 and J usage is TRBJ1-1; D possibly corresponds to TRBD1 (5 bases). The CDR3 sequence is 14 residues long. Trimming cost V 6 bases and J 4 bases, with 15 bases left between them. Germline CDR1 and CDR2: SGHTA and FQGTGA. The CDR3 region has the DNA TGTGCCAGCAGTCCAGGACACGCTAGCACTGAAGCTTTCTTT. It specifies CASSPGHASTEAFF. The full variable domain, completed using reference TRBV7-3 and TRBJ1-1, is GAGVSQTPSNKVTEKGKYVELRCDPISGHTALYWYRQSLGQGPEFLIYFQGTGAADDSGLPNDRFFAVRPEGSVSTLKIQRTERGDSAVYLCASSPGHASTEAFFGQGTRLTVV.

The gene calls are TRBV7-2 and TRBJ2-1; weak D call: TRBD2 (5 bases). This CDR3 comprises 14 residues. V gave up 1 base and J gave up 4 bases, with 8 bases separating them. Germline V lookup: CDR1 SGHTA, CDR2 FQGNSA. Written as DNA, the CDR3 is TGTGCCAGCAGCTTAGTAGAGGGATACAATGAGCAGTTCTTC. Translated: CASSLVEGYNEQFF.

The sample holds a few counts of this clonotype. J is TRBJ2-1 and V is TRBV7-2; D gene ambiguous. V lost 0 bases and J 6 bases, leaving 12 bases between the germline ends. There are 15 residues in the CDR3. Germline lookup yields CDR1 SGHTA and CDR2 FQGNSA. CDR3 in amino acids: CASSLAARFPNEQFF. In DNA, the CDR3 is TGTGCCAGCAGCTTAGCGGCCCGATTCCCCAATGAGCAGTTCTTC.

The table lists this clonotype with a few counts. This rearrangement joins TRBV6-6 to TRBJ2-1; D ambiguous. Trimming left V 4 bases short and J 10 bases short, with 5 bases between. This CDR3 has 10 amino acids. Germline V gene data show CDR1 as MNHNY and CDR2 as SVGAGI (reference sequence). DNA for the CDR3: TGTGCCAGCAGTTTGGTAGAGCAGTTCTTC. Translation: CASSLVEQFF.

This clonotype was seen more than once but under ten times. The rearrangement links TRBV20-1 to TRBJ2-7; tentative D call: TRBD2 (7 bases). Germline V gives CDR1 DFQATT, CDR2 SNEGSKA (reference sequence). This CDR3 is built from 15 residues. Trimming took 5 bases from V and 2 from J, leaving 19 bases between them. CDR3 DNA: TGCAGTGCTCAAGGAGGCGGGGGCACAACCTACGAGCAGTACTTC. It codes for CSAQGGGGTTYEQYF.

This chain joins TRBV24-1 and TRBJ2-3, with D perhaps being TRBD1 or TRBD2 (5 bases each). CDR1 and CDR2 (germline): KGHDR, SFDVKD. CDR3 length: 15 amino acids. Trimming removed 1 base at V and 4 bases at J, with 11 bases between. The CDR3 reads CATSDFSGPSDTQYF. The CDR3, as DNA: TGTGCCACCAGTGATTTCTCGGGGCCATCAGATACGCAGTATTTT.

In its sample, this clonotype was seen a few times. DNA for the CDR3: TGCGCCAGCTCACCCCGGGACAGGGAAGTTTCCACCTTC. It is translated as CASSPRDREVSTF. This chain joins TRBV5-1 and TRBJ1-2; TRBD1 matches 9 bases. Looked up from germline, CDR1 is SGHRS and CDR2 is YFSETQ. The CDR3 runs 13 residues. With 7 bases clipped from V and 13 bases from J, the junction kept 14 bases outside the gene matches.

The chain uses TRBV11-2 and TRBJ1-5, with a possible D match to TRBD1 (5 bases). CDR1 is SGHAT and CDR2 is FQNNGV in the germline V gene. The CDR3 is 14 residues long. V lost 2 bases to trimming and J lost 4 bases, with 9 bases between them. The CDR3 DNA sequence: TGTGCCAGCAGCTTAAATGGGGCTAATCAGCCCCAGCATTTT. Amino acid sequence: CASSLNGANQPQHF.

The genes are TRBV7-9 and TRBJ2-1; D uncertain. V was clipped by 1 base and J by 10 bases, with 2 bases between them. CDR3 length equals 10 residues. Germline-derived CDR1 and CDR2 are SEHNR and FQNEAQ (reference sequence). The CDR3 protein is CASSLEEQFF. CDR3 DNA sequence: TGTGCCAGCAGCTTAGAGGAGCAGTTCTTC.

The rearrangement joins TRBV5-1 to TRBJ1-1; D is undetermined. The V end was cut by 0 bases, the J end by 1 base, with 7 bases between. The CDR3 has 14 amino acids. From germline, CDR1 is SGHRS and CDR2 YFSETQ. The chain's CDR3 is CASSLVEKNTEAFF. The DNA for the CDR3 is TGCGCCAGCAGCTTGGTAGAGAAGAACACTGAAGCTTTCTTT.

This clonotype turned up a few times. The V call is TRBV9, the J call TRBJ2-2; unclear D gene. The CDR3 has 14 residues. The germline CDR1 and CDR2 sequences are SGDLS and YYNGEE. Trimming cost V 8 bases and J 1 base, with 12 bases left between them. This chain's CDR3 is CASRLHENTGELFF. The CDR3 DNA sequence: TGTGCCAGTAGACTGCATGAGAACACCGGGGAGCTGTTTTTT.

The chain joins TRBV7-2 to TRBJ2-7; TRBD1 agrees at 9 bases. The CDR3 loop spans 15 amino acids. The V gene end was trimmed by 5 bases and the J gene end by 2 bases; junction bases not matched to a gene: 7. Germline V gene data show CDR1 as SGHTA and CDR2 as FQGNSA. This CDR3 reads CASSLAGTGTYEQYF. CDR3 in DNA: TGTGCCAGCAGCCTTGCCGGGACAGGGACCTACGAGCAGTACTTC.

In its sample, this clonotype was seen many times. The chain couples TRBV27 to TRBJ2-3; TRBD1 might be the D (6 bases). Germline assignment: CDR1 MNHEY and CDR2 SMNVEV (reference sequence). The CDR3 covers 15 residues. V was shortened by 6 bases and J by 2 bases, with 15 bases between the two germline ends. The CDR3 spells CASRLNRVDTDTQYF. CDR3 sequence (DNA): TGTGCCAGCAGGTTAAACAGGGTGGACACAGATACGCAGTATTTT.

This chain uses TRBV20-1 with TRBJ2-1, with a weak D call TRBD2 (5 bases). Germline-derived CDR1 and CDR2 are DFQATT and SNEGSKA (reference sequence). V lost 5 bases, J lost 3 bases, and 14 bases lay in between. The CDR3 is made up of 14 amino acids. CDR3 nucleotide sequence: TGCAGTGCTTACGGGATAAAAGTCTACAATGAGCAGTTCTTC. It encodes CSAYGIKVYNEQFF.

A few counts support this clonotype. This chain uses TRBV6-5 with TRBJ2-3; D may correspond to TRBD1 or TRBD2 (5 bases each). Germline V gives CDR1 MNHEY, CDR2 SVGAGI. V was cut by 5 bases and J by 3 bases, with 15 bases left in between. The CDR3 is 15 amino acids. In DNA, the CDR3 is TGTGCCAGCAGTACTACGGGACGGACGACAGATACGCAGTATTTT. Encoded protein: CASSTTGRTTDTQYF.

This clonotype showed up just a few times. The CDR3 DNA reads TGTGCCAGCAGCTCCCTAGCGGGCGGCGGGTCTGAGCAGTTCTTC. Translation: CASSSLAGGGSEQFF. The V call is TRBV7-2, the J call TRBJ2-1; 8 bases line up with TRBD2. The CDR3 length is 15 residues. CDR1 is SGHTA and CDR2 is FQGNSA in the germline V gene. V gave up 4 bases and J gave up 9 bases; unmatched junction bases: 11.

This clonotype was seen at least ten times. The rearrangement uses TRBV7-6 and TRBJ1-5; D is unclear. The CDR3 has 15 amino acids. Germline assignment: CDR1 SGHVS and CDR2 FNYEAQ. Trimming stripped 0 bases from V and 7 bases from J, with 13 bases between. The CDR3 nucleotides are TGTGCCAGCAGCTTAGCCAGTGGCCTAAACCAGCCCCAGCATTTT. Translated, it gives CASSLASGLNQPQHF.

The gene calls are TRBV10-3 and TRBJ2-2; no reliable D call. CDR1 is ENHRY and CDR2 is SYGVKD in the germline V gene. The CDR3 is 13 amino acids. V lost 2 bases and J lost 2, with 3 bases in between. The CDR3 DNA sequence: TGTGCCATCAGTGAGGGAAACACCGGGGAGCTGTTTTTT. The encoded protein is CAISEGNTGELFF.

The genes are TRBV7-2 and TRBJ1-5, with unresolved D. CDR3 length equals 12 residues. V was clipped by 1 base and J by 7 bases, with 5 bases between them. Per germline, CDR1 SGHTA and CDR2 FQGNSA. The CDR3 sequence is CASSLDYQPQHF. The CDR3 nucleotides are TGTGCCAGCAGCTTAGATTACCAGCCCCAGCATTTT.

This clonotype appeared many times. The chain links TRBV5-1 to TRBJ2-2, with D uncertain. Trimming shortened V by 0 bases and J by 5 bases, and 5 bases separated the two germline ends. Germline loops: CDR1 SGHRS, CDR2 YFSETQ. CDR3 length equals 13 residues. The CDR3 coding sequence is TGCGCCAGCAGCTTGGATAGTACCGGGGAGCTGTTTTTT. It encodes CASSLDSTGELFF.

V is TRBV20-1 and J is TRBJ2-1; D is tentatively TRBD1 or TRBD2 (5 bases each). This CDR3 comprises 11 residues. The germline V and J ends were trimmed by 5 bases and 9 bases, with 11 bases remaining between them. The germline gives CDR1 DFQATT, CDR2 SNEGSKA (reference sequence). The CDR3 DNA reads TGCAGTGCTGAGGGGACCGTTGAGCAGTTCTTC. Protein product: CSAEGTVEQFF.